These T cell receptor beta chains were read from a single sample in a study of CD8+ T cells in alopecia areata. Sequencing used immunoSEQ multiplex PCR; TCRdb keeps in-frame clones, though not all of them. The table records 70,000 or so clones, roughly 28% of them present only once. The sample in question was CD8+ T cells sorted from blood, obtained at week 4, from a patient treated with tofacitinib. The receptors were sampled from a human donor with alopecia areata. Each CDR3 is given with its conserved first and last residue. Fields, in order: clone size, V gene, J gene, D gene, CDR3 protein, CDR3 DNA. The D gene is left open where the match is weak. Not every row has a clone size; where given, it reads once, few, many or a size class.

>-|TRBV30|TRBJ1-4|-
CAWSVRASSDEKLFF
TGTGCCTGGAGTGTACGGGCCAGCTCCGATGAAAAACTGTTTTTT
>-|TRBV29-1|TRBJ2-1|-
CSVEGGAYNEQFF
TGCAGCGTTGAGGGGGGAGCCTACAATGAGCAGTTCTTC
>-|TRBV29-1|TRBJ2-2|-
CSGFAGDTGELFF
TGCAGCGGGTTTGCAGGGGACACCGGGGAGCTGTTTTTT
>once|TRBV27|TRBJ1-2|TRBD1
CASSLQGSTYYGYTF
TGTGCCAGCAGCTTACAGGGGTCTACGTACTATGGCTACACCTTC
>few|TRBV4-1|TRBJ2-7|-
CASSHRLGYEQYF
TGCGCCAGCAGTCACCGACTAGGCTACGAGCAGTACTTC
>once|TRBV11-2|TRBJ2-5|-
CASSSQDRGETQYF
TGTGCCAGCAGCTCACAGGATCGGGGGGAGACCCAGTACTTC
>few|TRBV29-1|TRBJ1-1|TRBD1
CSITGTAVLNTEAFF
TGCAGCATAACCGGGACAGCGGTCCTCAACACTGAAGCTTTCTTT
>medium-sized|TRBV7-9|TRBJ2-7|-
CASRDGAYEQYF
TGTGCCAGCAGGGATGGAGCCTACGAGCAGTACTTC
>few|TRBV29-1|TRBJ2-4|-
CSSCRAAKNIQYF
TGCAGCTCCTGCAGGGCAGCCAAAAACATTCAGTACTTC
>-|TRBV5-6|TRBJ2-7|TRBD2
CASSSPGLAGSLGYEQYF
TGTGCCAGCAGCTCCCCGGGACTAGCGGGGTCTCTTGGCTACGAGCAGTACTTC
>few|TRBV4-1|TRBJ2-2|-
CASSPDAGELFF
TGCGCCAGCAGCCCCGACGCCGGGGAGCTGTTTTTT
>once|TRBV5-6|TRBJ2-1|TRBD1
CASSSNRGLNNEQFF
TGTGCCAGCAGCTCCAACAGGGGGCTCAACAATGAGCAGTTCTTC
>-|TRBV29-1|TRBJ2-3|TRBD2
CSVSGTSGSSTDTQYF
TGCAGCGTTTCCGGGACTAGCGGGAGCTCCACAGATACGCAGTATTTT
>few|TRBV29-1|TRBJ2-7|-
CSVRDSAYEQYF
TGCAGCGTGAGGGACTCCGCCTACGAGCAGTACTTC
>few|TRBV20-1|TRBJ2-1|-
CSAQRNNEQFF
TGCAGTGCTCAGAGGAACAATGAGCAGTTCTTC
>-|TRBV10-2|TRBJ1-4|-
CASGHSEKLFF
TGCGCCAGCGGACACAGTGAAAAACTGTTTTTT
>-|TRBV27|TRBJ1-5|TRBD1
CASRAGGGNQPQHF
TGTGCCAGCAGGGCAGGGGGAGGCAATCAGCCCCAGCATTTT
>-|TRBV29-1|TRBJ2-1|-
CSVVVGNEQFF
TGCAGCGTTGTAGTGGGAAATGAGCAGTTCTTC
>-|TRBV5-1|TRBJ2-7|TRBD1
CASSWTGFDEQYF
TGCGCCAGCAGCTGGACAGGTTTTGACGAGCAGTACTTC
>-|TRBV18|TRBJ2-4|TRBD2
CASSPSTGGPVNIQYF
TGTGCCAGCTCACCATCGACGGGAGGGCCCGTAAACATTCAGTACTTC
>-|TRBV30|TRBJ2-7|-
CAWSELRYEQYF
TGTGCCTGGAGTGAACTCCGCTACGAGCAGTACTTC
>-|TRBV29-1|TRBJ1-2|-
CSAPRADGYTF
TGCAGCGCCCCGCGGGCAGATGGCTACACCTTC
>-|TRBV4-1|TRBJ2-7|TRBD2
CASSQAGGTSGRAGYEQYF
TGCGCCAGCAGCCAAGCTGGCGGGACTAGCGGGAGGGCCGGCTACGAGCAGTACTTC
>-|TRBV7-9|TRBJ1-2|-
CASSPGSDYGYTF
TGTGCCAGCAGCCCAGGGAGTGACTATGGCTACACCTTC
>-|TRBV27|TRBJ2-5|-
CASSALGGLLQETQYF
TGTGCCAGCAGTGCCCTGGGGGGACTGCTCCAAGAGACCCAGTACTTC
>few|TRBV19|TRBJ2-2|-
CASSISLLAEANTGELFF
TGTGCCAGTAGTATTTCCCTTCTGGCGGAGGCGAACACCGGGGAGCTGTTTTTT
>-|TRBV18|TRBJ2-3|TRBD2
CASSSLLGGEDTQYF
TGTGCCAGCTCATCACTCCTCGGGGGGGAAGATACGCAGTATTTT
>few|TRBV29-1|TRBJ2-2|-
CSVELDRPGELFF
TGCAGCGTTGAACTAGACCGCCCCGGGGAGCTGTTTTTT
>-|TRBV29-1|TRBJ2-1|TRBD2
CSVVSSGRGEQFF
TGCAGCGTTGTGTCTAGCGGGAGGGGTGAGCAGTTCTTC
>-|TRBV19|TRBJ2-7|-
CASSMGNEQYF
TGTGCCAGTAGTATGGGGAACGAGCAGTACTTC
>few|TRBV25-1|TRBJ1-2|-
CASSDPFGTDGYTF
TGTGCCAGCAGTGATCCATTCGGTACGGATGGCTACACCTTC
>few|TRBV10-2|TRBJ2-2|-
CASRGGTGELFF
TGCGCCAGCAGAGGGGGGACCGGGGAGCTGTTTTTT
>-|TRBV29-1|TRBJ2-1|-
CSVVAGINEQFF
TGCAGCGTTGTCGCAGGGATCAATGAGCAGTTCTTC
>few|TRBV29-1|TRBJ2-1|-
CSVADNEQFF
TGCAGCGTTGCCGACAATGAGCAGTTCTTC
>-|TRBV27|TRBJ2-5|-
CASSEYRGGETQYF
TGTGCCAGCAGTGAATACAGGGGGGGTGAGACCCAGTACTTC
>-|TRBV28|TRBJ2-2|-
CASSLSGDSTGELFF
TGTGCCAGCAGTTTATCGGGGGACAGTACCGGGGAGCTGTTTTTT
>-|TRBV19|TRBJ2-7|-
CASTVGDEQYF
TGTGCCAGTACCGTGGGCGACGAGCAGTACTTC
>-|TRBV7-9|TRBJ2-2|-
CASSTGELFF
TGTGCCAGCAGCACCGGGGAGCTGTTTTTT
>-|TRBV30|TRBJ2-6|-
CAWRTGAGANVLTF
TGTGCCTGGAGGACAGGAGCTGGGGCCAACGTCCTGACTTTC
>-|TRBV5-1|TRBJ2-5|-
CASSPGVGYEGETQYF
TGCGCCAGCAGCCCCGGGGTAGGGTATGAGGGAGAGACCCAGTACTTC
>-|TRBV14|TRBJ2-2|TRBD2
CASSPSGGLAGELFF
TGTGCCAGCAGCCCCTCGGGAGGGTTGGCCGGGGAGCTGTTTTTT
>few|TRBV7-9|TRBJ2-3|TRBD2
CASKRGEDTQYF
TGTGCCAGCAAGCGGGGAGAAGATACGCAGTATTTT
>-|TRBV28|TRBJ2-2|-
CASGVRETGELFF
TGTGCCAGCGGCGTTCGAGAAACCGGGGAGCTGTTTTTT
>-|TRBV25-1|TRBJ1-2|-
CASSELGTSYGYTF
TGTGCCAGCAGTGAACTAGGGACATCTTATGGCTACACCTTC
>-|TRBV5-1|TRBJ2-7|-
CASSPLGWDEQYF
TGCGCCAGCAGCCCACTTGGGTGGGACGAGCAGTACTTC
>-|TRBV7-3|TRBJ2-4|-
CASSLRSGSAVIAKNIQYF
TGTGCCAGCAGCTTAAGGTCTGGTAGCGCCGTTATAGCCAAAAACATTCAGTACTTC
>-|TRBV29-1|TRBJ2-5|-
CSVSAGETQYF
TGCAGCGTATCGGCTGGAGAGACCCAGTACTTC
>many|TRBV7-9|TRBJ2-5|-
CASSRSDGQETQYF
TGTGCCAGCAGCCGATCGGACGGCCAAGAGACCCAGTACTTC
>-|TRBV13|TRBJ2-1|-
CASSWGKSYNEQFF
TGTGCCAGCAGCTGGGGTAAATCCTACAATGAGCAGTTCTTC
>-|TRBV29-1|TRBJ2-7|-
CSVEISDYEQYF
TGCAGCGTTGAGATCTCGGACTACGAGCAGTACTTC